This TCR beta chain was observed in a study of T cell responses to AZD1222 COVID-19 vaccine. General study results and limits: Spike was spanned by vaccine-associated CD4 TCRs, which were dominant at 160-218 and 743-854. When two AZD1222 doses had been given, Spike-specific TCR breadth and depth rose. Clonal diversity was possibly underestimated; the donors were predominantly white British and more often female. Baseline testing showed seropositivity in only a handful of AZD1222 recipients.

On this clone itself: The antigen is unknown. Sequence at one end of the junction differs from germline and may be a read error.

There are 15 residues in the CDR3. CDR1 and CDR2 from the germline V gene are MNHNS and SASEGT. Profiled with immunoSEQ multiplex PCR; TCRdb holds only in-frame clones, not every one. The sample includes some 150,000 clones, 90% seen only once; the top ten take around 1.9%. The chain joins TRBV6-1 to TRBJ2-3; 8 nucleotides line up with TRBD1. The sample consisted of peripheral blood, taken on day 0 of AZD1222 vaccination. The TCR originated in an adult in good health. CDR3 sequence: CASREGQGGTDTQYF. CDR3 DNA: TGTGCCAGCAGAGAAGGACAGGGCGGCACAGATACGCAGTATTTT.